This T cell receptor beta chain was retrieved from a study of metastatic and nonmetastatic thyroid tumors. Study at large: The comparison covered peripheral blood and tumor or nodule tissue in malignant and benign thyroid patients.

This clone was picked up many times. The entire patient cohort was treatment-naive prior to thyroid surgery. MiXCR was used by TCRdb to re-call the PCR reads. The sample lists tens of thousands of clones; 20% were seen once. The CDR3 is made up of 13 amino acids. Germline V CDR1 and CDR2: SGHRS, YFSETQ. V shed 0 bases and J shed 9 bases, with 7 bases lying between them. The sequencing input was blood. The receptor was derived from a female donor with papillary thyroid cancer or a benign thyroid nodule (not recorded which). Some clones in this sample may be carry-over from other donors' samples. The chain is built from TRBV5-1 and TRBJ1-6; D possibly corresponds to TRBD1 (5 bases). The chain's CDR3 is CASSLDGGSPLHF. The DNA for the CDR3 is TGCGCCAGCAGCTTGGATGGGGGTTCACCCCTCCACTTT.